A single TCR beta chain is shown here with its context. Its antigen has not been determined. Base qualities are not provided; no much larger clone lies one nucleotide away. V is trimmed back by 1 base and J by 4 bases, and the junction contains 9 bases that no gene match accounts for. The germline V gene yields SGHTA for CDR1 and FQGNSA for CDR2. Counted from cysteine to phenylalanine, this CDR3 has 16 amino acids. This entry keeps only the CDR3 DNA: 48 bases, framed from base 1. This entry is derived from a study of T cell responses to AZD1222 COVID-19 vaccine (dated by TCRdb to the early 2020s). Looking at the study overall: Because spike-specific TCR depth and breadth did not differ between the two schedules, AZD1222 recipients who got a second dose at roughly 4 weeks were pooled with those who got a second dose at roughly 12 weeks. TCR sequencing was performed for 230 to 250 trial participants, of whom 200 to 210 were given two doses of AZD1222 and about 25 were given two doses of MenACWY control vaccine. Trial participants were enrolled into age subgroups of 18-55, 56-69 and 70-plus years, which contained about 150, 27 and 61 TCR-sequenced participants, respectively.

Broader findings and caveats from the paper: Conclusions about previously exposed vaccinees are limited because only five or six AZD1222 recipients were SARS-CoV-2 seropositive at baseline. Spike-specific TCR breadth and depth rose significantly after two AZD1222 doses compared with day 0 and with MenACWY recipients. The 56-69-year group was small, and its depth increase did not reach significance, likely because of low power. Participants were mostly white British, with more females than males. The authors suggested clonal diversity may have been underestimated. Because no day 14 peak-response samples were available, repertoires were characterized only after the peak T cell response. The whole spike protein was spanned by vaccine-associated CD4 TCRs, and dominant responses were seen in regions 160-218 and 743-854. Nearly half of unique spike-specific TCRs reportedly recognized epitopes outside regions mutated in the B.1.351 and B.1.1.7 variants.

The CDR3 regions of human TCRbeta chains were subjected to immunosequencing. For the original study's pipeline: Repertoire TCRs were checked for matches against a reference library of SARS-CoV-2-specific TCRs that had been generated using the MIRA antigen-specificity platform. Breadth was defined as the fraction of unique TCRs that were SARS-CoV-2-associated, and depth was defined as the fraction of total T cells that were SARS-CoV-2-associated. Using the MIRA data, each spike-specific TCR was assigned both to the spike region to which the TCR was reactive and to a CD4 or CD8 class. Log10-transformed breadth and depth values were compared by one-way ANOVA with Sidak's multiple comparisons tests. TCRdb's version of the immuneACCESS table is confined to in-frame rearrangements and falls short of the full clone set. An unresolved V gene accounts for under half of the shortfall where checked; the remainder is of unknown origin. That table gives V, J and clone size, and the DNA gave D and trimming. The sample table shows 84,000 or so clones, and approximately 89% are seen once. Jointly, the top ten make up approximately 2.1% of the sample.

The time point label, read with the paper, signifies: baseline before first vaccination. The vaccinee samples were drawn from two UK trials, COV001 and COV002, one of which was a single-blind randomized controlled phase 2/3 trial testing AZD1222 (ChAdOx1 nCoV-19) in healthy adults. For TCRbeta chain sequencing, PBMC samples were collected from trial participants at day 0 and at day 28 after the second dose. The receptor's source is an adult in good health. The sample here was peripheral blood, taken on day 0 of AZD1222 vaccination. The chain couples TRBV7-2 to TRBJ2-7; 8 junctional bases match TRBD1. In nucleotide form, the sequence is TGTGCCAGCAGCTTAGGAGGAGGACAGGGTGTGTACGAGCAGTACTTC. Its protein is CASSLGGGQGVYEQYF.